The rows below give T cell receptor beta chains drawn from one sample of a study of Graves' ophthalmopathy and Graves' hyperthyroidism. TCRdb itself ran the multiplex PCR reads through MiXCR, one entry per CDR3 protein. The profile shows about 240,000 distinct CDR3 sequences, about 47% of them singletons. Sequenced sample: peripheral blood. The receptors were sampled from an adult man with Graves' ophthalmopathy. Each CDR3 is given with its conserved first and last residue. The D gene is left open where the match is weak. Expanded clones are given a class, and other clones once, few, many or no size at all.

v_call	j_call	d_call	cdr3_length	clone_size	cdr3_nt	cdr3_aa
TRBV7-9	TRBJ2-5	TRBD2	16	.	TGTGCCAGCAGCCAAGGTCGGCTAGCGGGAGTAGAGACCCAGTACTTC	CASSQGRLAGVETQYF
TRBV2	TRBJ2-3	.	13	few	TGTGCCAGCAAGCGCCAGGGGACAGATACGCAGTATTTT	CASKRQGTDTQYF
TRBV20-1	TRBJ2-7	.	13	.	TGCAGTGCTAGAGTACAGGCCCTCGACGAGCAGTACTTC	CSARVQALDEQYF
TRBV19	TRBJ2-7	TRBD1	12	few	TGTGCCAGTGGGACAGGCTCCTACGAGCAGTACTTC	CASGTGSYEQYF
TRBV28	TRBJ1-2	TRBD1	14	.	TGTGCCAGCAGTCCGGACAGGGGAGGCGTCGGCTACACCTTC	CASSPDRGGVGYTF
TRBV6-2/TRBV6-3	TRBJ1-5	.	14	few	TGTGCCAGCAGTCCCTCCGGGCAGAACCAGCCCCAGCATTTT	CASSPSGQNQPQHF
TRBV2	TRBJ1-1	.	17	.	TGTGCCAGCAGCCAAGATCCCGACGGGGGGCCTCGCACTGAAGCTTTCTTT	CASSQDPDGGPRTEAFF
TRBV19	TRBJ2-7	.	13	.	TGTGCCAGTAGTATTAGGGGCGGGTACGAGCAGTACTTC	CASSIRGGYEQYF
TRBV5-1	TRBJ1-4	.	15	few	TGCGCCAGCAGCAGATCGGCAGGGAACAATGAAAAACTGTTTTTT	CASSRSAGNNEKLFF
TRBV25-1	TRBJ1-2	.	14	many	TGTGCCAGCAGTGAATCGACAGTGCCCTATGGCTACACCTTC	CASSESTVPYGYTF
TRBV20-1	TRBJ1-1	.	13	few	TGCAGTGCTAGAGAAAACAGAGCCACTGAAGCTTTCTTT	CSARENRATEAFF
TRBV10-3	TRBJ1-6	.	14	few	TGTGCCATCAGCCCTCGTCTTGATAATTCACCCCTCCACTTT	CAISPRLDNSPLHF
TRBV11-2	TRBJ2-5	.	15	.	TGTGCCAGCTCACCACCCGACCTCTACGGTGAGACCCAGTACTTC	CASSPPDLYGETQYF